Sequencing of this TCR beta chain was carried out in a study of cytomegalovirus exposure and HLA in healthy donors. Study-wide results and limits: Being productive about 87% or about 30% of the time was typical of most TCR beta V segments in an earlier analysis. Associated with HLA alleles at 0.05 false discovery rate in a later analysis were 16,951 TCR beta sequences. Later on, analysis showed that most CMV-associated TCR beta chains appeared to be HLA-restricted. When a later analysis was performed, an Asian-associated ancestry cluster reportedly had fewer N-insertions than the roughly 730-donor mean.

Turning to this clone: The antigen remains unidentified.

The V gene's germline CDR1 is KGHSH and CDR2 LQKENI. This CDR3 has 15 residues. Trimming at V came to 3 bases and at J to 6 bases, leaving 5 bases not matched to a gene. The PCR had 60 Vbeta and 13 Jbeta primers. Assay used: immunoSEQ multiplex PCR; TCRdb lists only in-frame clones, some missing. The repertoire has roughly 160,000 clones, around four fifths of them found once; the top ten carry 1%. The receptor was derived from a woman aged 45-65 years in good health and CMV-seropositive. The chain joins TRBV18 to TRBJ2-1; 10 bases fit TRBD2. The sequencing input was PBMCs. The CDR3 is CASSPVLAGANEQFF. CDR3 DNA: TGTGCCAGCTCACCCGTTCTAGCGGGAGCCAATGAGCAGTTCTTC.